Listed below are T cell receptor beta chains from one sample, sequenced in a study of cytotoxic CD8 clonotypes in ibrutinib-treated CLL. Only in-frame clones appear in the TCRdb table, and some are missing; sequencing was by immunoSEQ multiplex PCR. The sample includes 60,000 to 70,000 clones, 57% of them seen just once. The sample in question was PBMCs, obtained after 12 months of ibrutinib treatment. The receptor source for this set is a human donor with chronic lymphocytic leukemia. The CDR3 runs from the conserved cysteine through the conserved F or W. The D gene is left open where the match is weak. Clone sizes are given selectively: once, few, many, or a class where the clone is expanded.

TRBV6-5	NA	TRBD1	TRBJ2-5	TGTGCCAGCAGTGCCGGGACAGCCCAAGAGACCCAGTACTTC	CASSAGTAQETQYF
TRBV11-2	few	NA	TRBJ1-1	TGTGCCAGCAGCTGGGACATGAACACTGAAGCTTTCTTT	CASSWDMNTEAFF
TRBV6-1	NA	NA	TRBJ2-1	TGTGCCAGCAGTGGTGGGCTCCTACCGGGGGCCTACAATGAGCAGTTCTTC	CASSGGLLPGAYNEQFF
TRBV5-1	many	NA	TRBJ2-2	TGCGCCAGCAGCTTGGGGGGCGCCTCCGGGGAGCTGTTTTTT	CASSLGGASGELFF
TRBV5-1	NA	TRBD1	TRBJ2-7	TGCGCCAGCAGCTCCGAGGGGGCGCTTGGGGTACAGTACTTC	CASSSEGALGVQYF
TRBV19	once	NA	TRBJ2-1	TGTGCCAGTAGTATTTTGTCCCAAGACAATGAGCAGTTCTTC	CASSILSQDNEQFF
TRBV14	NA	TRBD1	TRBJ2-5	TGTGCCAGCAGCCTTCGGACAGGGGAACAAGAGACCCAGTACTTC	CASSLRTGEQETQYF
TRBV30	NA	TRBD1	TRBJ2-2	TGTGCCTGGAGGGGACAGTTTCCCGGGGAGCTGTTTTTT	CAWRGQFPGELFF
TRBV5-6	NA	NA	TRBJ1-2	TGTGCCAGCAGCTTGTTTGAGTCGTGGCTCTATGGCTACACCTTC	CASSLFESWLYGYTF
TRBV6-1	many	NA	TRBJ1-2	TGTGCCAGCAAGGACTGGGGAAACTATGGCTACACCTTC	CASKDWGNYGYTF
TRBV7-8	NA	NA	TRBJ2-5	TGTGCCAGCAGCTGGTTCAAGGATTTGGGGGAAGAGACCCAGTACTTC	CASSWFKDLGEETQYF
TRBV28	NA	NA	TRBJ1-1	TGTGCCAGCAGATCGGGCAGAAGGGAAGCTTTCTTT	CASRSGRREAFF
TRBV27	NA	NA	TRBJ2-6	TGTGCCAGCAGTTTCCGAGTAGGGGCCTCCTCTGGGGCCAACGTCCTGACTTTC	CASSFRVGASSGANVLTF
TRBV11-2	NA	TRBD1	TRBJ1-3	TGTGCCAGCAGCAGAGTGGGACAGGGATATGGAAACACCATATATTTT	CASSRVGQGYGNTIYF
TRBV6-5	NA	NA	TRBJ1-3	TGTGCCAGCAGTTATTACGGACAGGGAAACACCATATATTTT	CASSYYGQGNTIYF
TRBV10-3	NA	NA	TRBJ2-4	TGTGCCATCAGTGAGATCGGAGGGATCAAAAACATTCAGTACTTC	CAISEIGGIKNIQYF
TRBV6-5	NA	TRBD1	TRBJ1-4	TGTGCCAGCAGTGCGGACAGGGAGGAAAAACTGTTTTTT	CASSADREEKLFF
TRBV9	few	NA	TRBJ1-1	TGTGCCAGCAGCCCCCAGGGCCTGAACACTGAAGCTTTCTTT	CASSPQGLNTEAFF
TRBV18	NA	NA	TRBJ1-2	TGTGCCAGCTCACCGGGCAGAGTCAACTATGGCTACACCTTC	CASSPGRVNYGYTF
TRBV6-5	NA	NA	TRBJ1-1	TGTGCCAGCAGTTACTTGACTGAAGCTTTCTTT	CASSYLTEAFF
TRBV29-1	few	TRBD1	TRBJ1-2	TGCAGCGTTGACCCCAGGGGGGGACGCTACACCTTC	CSVDPRGGRYTF
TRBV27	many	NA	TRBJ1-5	TGTGCCAGCAGTTTAGACGGGGCGTTTCAGCCCCAGCATTTT	CASSLDGAFQPQHF
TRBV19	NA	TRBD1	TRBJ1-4	TGTGCCAGTGGGAAGTCAGGGGGCTCAAGTGAAAAACTGTTTTTT	CASGKSGGSSEKLFF